Listed here is a single T cell receptor beta chain. These data come from a study of blood T cell repertoires in COVID-19. Study context: The United States, Italy and Spain were the sources of the acute and convalescent COVID-19 samples. Sample material is recorded as cDNA or gDNA derived from T cells, B-cell-depleted T cells, or PBMCs.

Per the original data handling: From reference gene primer amplification, estimates of nucleated cell counts were derived. Sequencing was performed with immunoSEQ multiplex PCR; in TCRdb, only in-frame clones are kept and a portion is missing. The D gene and trimming were derived from the DNA, and the V and J assignments and clone size from that table. The sample holds roughly 200,000 clones, 80% to 90% seen once. This TCR was recovered from a man at least 80 years old with acute or convalescent COVID-19. The sequencing sample was made of peripheral blood.

As DNA, the CDR3 is TGTGCCAGCAGTCTCCGGGACAGGAGCACAGATACGCAGTATTTT. Translated, it gives CASSLRDRSTDTQYF. V gene TRBV27 combines with J gene TRBJ2-3; 8 bases are shared with TRBD1. CDR3 length equals 15 residues. Germline lookup yields CDR1 MNHEY and CDR2 SMNVEV (reference sequence). J was trimmed by 0 bases and V by 5 bases; bases with no gene match: 4.